A single sample gave rise to the 18 T cell receptor beta chains below, sequenced in a study of CD8 T cells in Susac syndrome. Random hexamers were used to reverse transcribe an amount of roughly 0.45 to 1 ug RNA. Each CDR3 protein gets one entry after TCRdb re-called the immunoSEQ multiplex PCR reads with MiXCR. The top ten clones hold 0.1% to 0.15% of a sample with some 200,000 distinct CDR3 sequences, more than 85% of them seen once. The sample was CD8+ T cells from PBMCs. The receptor source for this set is a human donor with multiple sclerosis.

J is TRBJ2-7 and V is TRBV19; 14 bases match TRBD2. Looked up from germline, CDR1 is LNHDA and CDR2 is SQIVND (reference sequence). J was trimmed by 6 bases and V by 6 bases; bases with no gene match: 7. CDR3 length equals 15 residues. This CDR3 is CASRSGTSGGSEQYF. The DNA of the CDR3 is TGTGCCAGTAGGTCGGGGACTAGCGGGGGAAGCGAGCAGTACTTC. Full variable domain (remainder filled in from reference TRBV19 and TRBJ2-7): DGGITQSPKYLFRKEGQNVTLSCEQNLNHDAMYWYRQDPGQGLRLIYYSQIVNDFQKGDIAEGYSVSREKKESFPLTVTSAQKNPTAFYLCASRSGTSGGSEQYFGPGTRLTVT.

The genes are TRBV6-5 and TRBJ2-7, with TRBD1 as a possible D gene (5 bases). CDR3 length: 14 residues. The germline CDR1 and CDR2 sequences are MNHEY and SVGAGI. Between the trimmed V and J ends, which lost 0 bases and 5 bases, there was a span of 11 bases. CDR3 DNA sequence: TGTGCCAGCAGTTACTCCTGGGGCAGGGACGAGCAGTACTTC. This sequence encodes CASSYSWGRDEQYF.

The chain couples TRBV5-6 to TRBJ2-2; D uncertain. Germline V gene sequence: CDR1 SGHDT, CDR2 YYEEEE. V was cut by 1 base and J by 7 bases, with 2 bases left in between. CDR3 size: 11 residues. The CDR3 reads CASSLIGELFF. In DNA, the CDR3 is TGTGCCAGCAGCTTGATCGGGGAGCTGTTTTTT. The entire variable domain, with the rest obtained from reference TRBV5-6 and TRBJ2-2, is as follows: DAGVTQSPTHLIKTRGQQVTLRCSPKSGHDTVSWYQQALGQGPQFIFQYYEEEERQRGNFPDRFSGHQFPNYSSELNVNALLLGDSALYLCASSLIGELFFGEGSRLTVL.

The rearrangement joins TRBV9 to TRBJ2-3; either TRBD1 or TRBD2 may supply D (5 bases each). CDR1 is SGDLS, CDR2 YYNGEE, per germline. This CDR3 has 16 residues. V gave up 4 bases and J gave up 0 bases, with 15 bases separating them. The CDR3 DNA reads TGTGCCAGCAGCCCCTTTGGGACGGCCAGCACAGATACGCAGTATTTT. Its translation is CASSPFGTASTDTQYF.

Note on this clonotype: One end of the junction varies from germline; a read error may be responsible. The chain employs TRBV9 and TRBJ1-3, with D perhaps matching TRBD1 (5 bases). The CDR3 extends over 16 amino acids. From germline, CDR1 is SGDLS and CDR2 YYNGEE. Here the CDR3 DNA reads TGTGCCAGCAGCGTATCCCGACAGATGTCTGGAAACACTATATATTTT. This sequence encodes CASSVSRQMSGNTIYF.

This chain uses TRBV11-2 with TRBJ2-6, with a weak D call TRBD2 (5 bases). Germline CDR1 SGHAT, CDR2 FQNNGV. The CDR3 loop spans 17 amino acids. V lost 5 bases to trimming and J lost 0 bases, with 14 bases between them. The CDR3 coding sequence is TGTGCCAGCAGCCGGGATCGTGATTACTCTGGGGCCAACGTCCTGACTTTC. It yields the protein CASSRDRDYSGANVLTF.

The genes are TRBV12-3 or TRBV12-4 and TRBJ1-2; D call uncertain. The CDR3 covers 11 residues. V lost 6 bases and J lost 6, with 8 bases in between. CDR3 amino acids: CASRLGDGYTF. Written as DNA, the CDR3 is TGTGCCAGCAGACTTGGAGATGGCTACACCTTC.

The gene calls are TRBV24-1 and TRBJ2-1, with TRBD2 matching over 11 bases. Germline V gives CDR1 KGHDR, CDR2 SFDVKD. CDR3 length equals 18 residues. V dropped 4 bases and J dropped 8; count of bases not matched to a gene: 15. The DNA of the CDR3 is TGTGCCACCAGTGACCCACTTATAGCGGGGGGGCCTTCAGATGAGCAGTTCTTC. It encodes CATSDPLIAGGPSDEQFF.

The chain recombines TRBV29-1 with TRBJ2-7, with TRBD1 matching over 8 bases. The CDR3 is 15 amino acids. The germline V gene has CDR1 SQVTM and CDR2 ANQGSEA. Trimming at V came to 4 bases and at J to 3 bases, leaving 11 bases not matched to a gene. CDR3 sequence: CSVVREYRGYYEQYF. The CDR3 nucleotides read TGCAGCGTTGTCCGAGAGTACAGGGGGTACTACGAGCAGTACTTC.

The chain links TRBV15 to TRBJ2-1; TRBD2 agrees at 7 bases. Germline CDR1 and CDR2: LNHNV and YYDKDF (reference sequence). V was clipped by 0 bases and J by 0 bases; unmatched bases: 2. The CDR3 consists of 16 residues. The CDR3 sequence: CATSRDREVSYNEQFF. The DNA for the CDR3 is TGTGCCACCAGCAGAGATCGGGAGGTCTCCTACAATGAGCAGTTCTTC. Supplemented by reference TRBV15 and TRBJ2-1, the full variable domain reads DAMVIQNPRYQVTQFGKPVTLSCSQTLNHNVMYWYQQKSSQAPKLLFHYYDKDFNNEADTPDNFQSRRPNTSFCFLDIRSPGLGDTAMYLCATSRDREVSYNEQFFGPGTRLTVL.

This chain links TRBV11-1 with TRBJ1-1; D is uncertain. The length of the CDR3 is 13 residues. V was shortened by 7 bases and J by 1 base, with 10 bases between the two germline ends. CDR1 is SGHAT, CDR2 FQDESV, per germline (reference sequence). The CDR3 DNA sequence: TGTGCCAGCACCTTCAGCACGAACACTGAAGCTTTCTTT. It encodes CASTFSTNTEAFF.

The rearrangement joins TRBV30 to TRBJ2-6, with unresolved D. The germline gives CDR1 GTSNPN, CDR2 SVGIG (reference sequence). The CDR3 extends over 12 amino acids. V lost 0 bases and J 8 bases, leaving 5 bases between the germline ends. The CDR3 DNA reads TGTGCCTGGAGTGTGGGATCCAACGTCCTGACTTTC. It is translated as CAWSVGSNVLTF.

This rearrangement joins TRBV12-3 or TRBV12-4 to TRBJ1-2; D is uncertain. The CDR3 contains 13 residues. The germline V and J ends were trimmed by 5 bases and 3 bases, with 10 bases remaining between them. Written as DNA, the CDR3 is TGTGCCAGCAGTCGGACCGAGCACTATGGCTACACCTTC. Translation gives CASSRTEHYGYTF.

This clonotype appeared a single time. The chain is built from TRBV29-1 and TRBJ2-7; TRBD2 agrees at 7 bases. The CDR3 is 11 amino acids. J was trimmed by 6 bases and V by 4 bases; bases with no gene match: 3. Germline CDR1 reads SQVTM; CDR2 reads ANQGSEA. Here the CDR3 DNA reads TGCAGCGTTGGGGGAGGGGCCGAGCAGTACTTC. This gives the protein CSVGGGAEQYF.

This clonotype was counted once. The rearrangement links TRBV3-1 to TRBJ2-2; 8 bases align to TRBD2. CDR3 length: 16 residues. CDR1 is LGHDT, CDR2 YNNKEL, per germline (reference sequence). V lost 5 bases and J lost 4; bases outside the gene matches: 9. The CDR3, as DNA: TGTGCCAGCAGCTCGAACGGACTAGCTCGCACCGGGGAGCTGTTTTTT. Protein: CASSSNGLARTGELFF.

This chain links TRBV6-5 with TRBJ2-2; 8 bases match TRBD1. This CDR3 has 15 residues. Germline V gene data show CDR1 as MNHEY and CDR2 as SVGAGI. V shed 3 bases and J 3 bases; nucleotides not matched to a gene: 3. The CDR3, as DNA: TGTGCCAGCAGTTATGGGACAGGAGACACCGGGGAGCTGTTTTTT. It specifies CASSYGTGDTGELFF.

About this clonotype itself: One end of the junction does not line up with germline, which may come from a read error. The chain combines TRBV6-5 with TRBJ1-6; TRBD1 is a possible D gene (6 bases). The germline gives CDR1 MNHEY, CDR2 SVGAGI. There are 15 residues in the CDR3. The CDR3 nucleotides read TGTGCCAGCAGTAGAGAGACAGGAATTAATTCACCCCTCCATTTT. Residues: CASSRETGINSPLHF.

The chain couples TRBV11-3 to TRBJ2-7; D perhaps matches TRBD2 (6 bases). CDR3 length: 15 amino acids. V was clipped by 3 bases and J by 0 bases, with 12 bases between them. Germline V gives CDR1 SGHNT, CDR2 YENEEA. CDR3 sequence reads: CASSLGRGSSYEQYF. The CDR3 DNA follows: TGTGCCAGCAGCTTGGGTCGGGGGAGCTCCTACGAGCAGTACTTC.